This is a list of T cell receptor beta chains from one sample in a study of molecular identifiers for immune sequencing clone quantification. TCRdb ran MiXCR on the PCR reads and lists one entry per CDR3 protein. The repertoire has around 40,000 distinct CDR3 sequences, less than 20% of them found once; the top ten carry more than 0.95%. The sequenced material came from naive CD8+ T cells from blood, with Jurkat cell RNA spiked in. Every receptor here comes from a human donor in good health. Some libraries in this study had Jurkat cell RNA spiked in. Both conserved end residues are part of each CDR3. D genes are given only for firm matches. The size entry is marked missing in some rows and otherwise reads once, few, many or a size class.

J gene | D gene | clone size | V gene | CDR3 DNA | CDR3 protein
TRBJ2-1 | . | many | TRBV7-3 | TGTGCCAGCAGCTTACAGGGCGATGAGCAGTTCTTC | CASSLQGDEQFF
TRBJ2-4 | TRBD1 | many | TRBV6-6 | TGTGCCAGCAGTTACGCGACAGGGGTAGCCAAAAACATTCAGTACTTC | CASSYATGVAKNIQYF
TRBJ2-5 | . | many | TRBV27 | TGTGCCAGCAGTCCGTCGTGGGGTCAAGAGACCCAGTACTTC | CASSPSWGQETQYF
TRBJ1-1 | . | many | TRBV4-1 | TGCGCCAGCAGCCAGGCGGGAACCAACACTGAAGCTTTCTTT | CASSQAGTNTEAFF
TRBJ2-7 | . | many | TRBV19 | TGTGCCAGTAGTATTACAGGTTCTTCCGAGCAGTACTTC | CASSITGSSEQYF
TRBJ2-7 | TRBD1 | many | TRBV29-1 | TGCAGCGTGGGACAGAACTCCTACGAGCAGTACTTC | CSVGQNSYEQYF
TRBJ1-2 | . | few | TRBV4-3 | TGCGCCAGCAGCCAAGGAACCGGACCAGGGGGCTACACCTTC | CASSQGTGPGGYTF
TRBJ2-7 | TRBD1 | many | TRBV30 | TGTGCCGGAGGACAGGGGACCTACGAGCAGTACTTC | CAGGQGTYEQYF
TRBJ2-5 | . | many | TRBV7-6 | TGTGCCAGCAGCCGAAACTGGGGGACCCAAGAGACCCAGTACTTC | CASSRNWGTQETQYF
TRBJ2-5 | TRBD1 | many | TRBV9 | TGTGCCAGCAGCGCGCCGGGACAGGGTCCAACGGGAGCAGAGACCCAGTACTTC | CASSAPGQGPTGAETQYF
TRBJ1-4 | TRBD1 | many | TRBV7-9 | TGTGCCAGCAGCTTAATCGCCGGACAGGGGAATGAAAAACTGTTTTTT | CASSLIAGQGNEKLFF
TRBJ1-1 | . | . | TRBV6-5 | TGTGCCAGCAGCATAAGCCCGGGCGGCACTGAAGCTTTCTTT | CASSISPGGTEAFF
TRBJ2-5 | TRBD1 | many | TRBV28 | TGTGCCAGCAGTCCCATCTTTGACAGGGAATATGAAGAGACCCAGTACTTC | CASSPIFDREYEETQYF